Shown below are 13 T cell receptor beta chains from a single sample sequenced in a study of blood T cell repertoires in COVID-19. Assay used: immunoSEQ multiplex PCR; TCRdb lists only in-frame clones, some missing. The table lists around 300,000 clones, 90% of them singletons. What was sequenced was peripheral blood. These receptor sequences come from a woman aged 40 to 50 with COVID-19, enrolled during active disease.

The chain combines TRBV7-2 with TRBJ2-7; no definite D call. Deletions cut 3 bases from V and 3 bases from J, with 6 bases between. The CDR3 totals 12 residues. In germline, CDR1 is SGHTA, CDR2 FQGNSA. DNA for the CDR3: TGTGCCAGCAGCTTGACTGGCTACGAGCAGTACTTC. Translated, it gives CASSLTGYEQYF.

The chain uses TRBV4-3 and TRBJ1-6; D not certain. This CDR3 has 12 residues. V was cut by 1 base and J by 10 bases, with 5 bases left in between. CDR1 and CDR2 (germline): LGHNA, YSLEER. CDR3 amino acids: CASSQVGSPLHF. CDR3 sequence (DNA): TGCGCCAGCAGCCAAGTGGGCTCACCCCTCCACTTT.

This chain connects TRBV4-2 to TRBJ1-5; D gene uncertain. CDR1 LGHNA and CDR2 YNFKEQ come from the germline V gene. The ends were cut back, 5 bases at V and 2 bases at J, with 10 bases in the middle. This CDR3 spans 14 amino acids. The CDR3 sequence: CASSSRSGNQPQHF. The CDR3 DNA follows: TGTGCCAGCAGCTCCCGGTCGGGCAATCAGCCCCAGCATTTT.

The chain joins TRBV21-1 to TRBJ2-7; no DNA check was done on the table's D call, TRBD1. TRBV21-1 is labeled a pseudogene. The CDR3 sequence is 15 residues long. CDR3 in DNA: TGTGCCAGCAGCAAAGGGACAGGGGGCCCCTACGAGCAGTACTTC. Translated, it gives CASSKGTGGPYEQYF.

The chain carries TRBV6-6 and TRBJ2-7; 7 bases align to TRBD1. CDR3 length equals 16 residues. V dropped 8 bases and J dropped 4; count of bases not matched to a gene: 17. Germline assignment: CDR1 MNHNY and CDR2 SVGAGI (reference sequence). In DNA, the CDR3 is TGTGCCAGCGGGGCTACAGGGGCCGAGGGGGTTTACGAGCAGTACTTC. This translates into CASGATGAEGVYEQYF.

The rearrangement links TRBV28 to TRBJ2-1; TRBD2 matches at 11 bases. The CDR3 covers 15 residues. Per the germline V gene, CDR1 is MDHEN and CDR2 is SYDVKM. V lost 2 bases, J lost 7 bases, and 4 bases stayed unmatched. The CDR3 spells CASSLVAGGGNEQFF. In DNA form, the CDR3 reads TGTGCCAGCAGTTTAGTAGCGGGAGGGGGGAATGAGCAGTTCTTC.

This chain links TRBV5-1 with TRBJ1-4, with 7 bases that match TRBD1. Germline-derived CDR1 and CDR2 are SGHRS and YFSETQ. The CDR3 extends over 14 amino acids. V lost 7 bases, J lost 8 bases, and 11 bases stayed unmatched. In nucleotides, the CDR3 is TGCGCCAGCGGACAGGAGCCAGGGGAGGAAAAACTGTTTTTT. The encoded protein is CASGQEPGEEKLFF.

The rearrangement uses TRBV4-1 and TRBJ1-5, with D hard to call. The V end lost 3 bases, the J end lost 3 bases, and 15 bases lay between the germline ends. The CDR3 is 16 amino acids. Germline V CDR1 and CDR2: MGHRA, YSYEKL. DNA for the CDR3: TGCGCCAGCAGCCATCCCTTTGCGGGTTCCAATCAGCCCCAGCATTTT. As protein: CASSHPFAGSNQPQHF.

The V and J genes are TRBV5-1 and TRBJ2-7; maybe TRBD1 (6 bases). The V and J ends lost 0 bases and 0 bases respectively, with 10 bases between them. This CDR3 has 15 residues. Germline V gives CDR1 SGHRS, CDR2 YFSETQ. The CDR3 here is CASSLETGGSYEQYF. CDR3 nucleotide sequence: TGCGCCAGCAGCTTGGAGACAGGAGGCTCCTACGAGCAGTACTTC.

This sequence joins TRBV11-2 and TRBJ2-7; 10 bases align to TRBD1. Germline CDR1 is SGHAT and CDR2 is FQNNGV. The CDR3 covers 17 residues. Trimming removed 5 bases from V and 4 bases from J; junction bases left unmatched: 14. In DNA form, the CDR3 reads TGTGCCAGCAGCCTGACAGGGGGCGAAGTCCCTCCTTACGAGCAGTACTTC. Its protein is CASSLTGGEVPPYEQYF.

The chain has TRBV15 and TRBJ2-5, with D maybe TRBD1 (6 bases). With 3 bases removed from V and 8 bases from J, the gap between germline ends came to 19 bases. The CDR3 is 15 amino acids. Per germline, CDR1 LNHNV and CDR2 YYDKDF (reference sequence). CDR3 amino acids: CATSRILDSAGTQYF. The CDR3 coding sequence is TGTGCCACCAGCAGGATACTGGACAGCGCGGGTACCCAGTACTTC.

On this clone itself: Relative to the germline gene, one junction end is altered; a read error may explain this. The chain carries TRBV7-7 and TRBJ2-1; TRBD2 aligns across 14 bases. This CDR3 has 17 residues. From germline, CDR1 is SSHAT and CDR2 FNYEAQ (reference sequence). The CDR3 is CASSPGTSGRIYNEQFF. The CDR3 DNA reads as TGTGCTAGCAGCCCCGGGACTAGCGGGAGAATCTACAATGAGCAGTTCTTC.

A single count supports this clone. The V and J genes are TRBV27 and TRBJ2-1, with D possibly being TRBD1 (6 bases). The CDR3 extends over 18 amino acids. V was shortened by 3 bases and J by 2 bases, with 20 bases between the two germline ends. Germline V gene lookup returns CDR1 MNHEY and CDR2 SMNVEV (reference sequence). The CDR3 region has the DNA TGTGCCAGCAGTTTTTCCCCGACAGGTACAAAACCCTACAATGAGCAGTTCTTC. Protein sequence: CASSFSPTGTKPYNEQFF.